This T cell receptor beta chain appears in the sequencing data of a study of blood T cell repertoires in COVID-19. Overall study context: The study drew acute and convalescent COVID-19 samples from the United States, Italy and Spain. PBMCs, B-cell-depleted T cells, or T cells provided the cDNA or gDNA that made up the material.

The CDR3 loop spans 14 amino acids. Germline V lookup: CDR1 SGDLS, CDR2 YYNGEE. Trimming removed 2 bases at V and 2 bases at J, with 11 bases between. In the study's own analysis: Nucleated cell number was recorded as an estimate derived from reference gene primer amplification. Profiled with immunoSEQ multiplex PCR; TCRdb holds only in-frame clones, not every one. Clonal size and the V and J genes are those of that table, whereas D and trimming came from the DNA. The data show roughly 96,000 clones, approximately 82% seen once. This clone was recorded a few times. This TCR came from a man in his sixties with acute or convalescent COVID-19. The V call is TRBV9, the J call TRBJ2-7; unclear D gene. The sequenced sample consisted of peripheral blood. CDR3 in amino acids: CASSVLEATYEQYF. The CDR3 DNA reads TGTGCCAGCAGCGTCCTCGAGGCGACCTACGAGCAGTACTTC.